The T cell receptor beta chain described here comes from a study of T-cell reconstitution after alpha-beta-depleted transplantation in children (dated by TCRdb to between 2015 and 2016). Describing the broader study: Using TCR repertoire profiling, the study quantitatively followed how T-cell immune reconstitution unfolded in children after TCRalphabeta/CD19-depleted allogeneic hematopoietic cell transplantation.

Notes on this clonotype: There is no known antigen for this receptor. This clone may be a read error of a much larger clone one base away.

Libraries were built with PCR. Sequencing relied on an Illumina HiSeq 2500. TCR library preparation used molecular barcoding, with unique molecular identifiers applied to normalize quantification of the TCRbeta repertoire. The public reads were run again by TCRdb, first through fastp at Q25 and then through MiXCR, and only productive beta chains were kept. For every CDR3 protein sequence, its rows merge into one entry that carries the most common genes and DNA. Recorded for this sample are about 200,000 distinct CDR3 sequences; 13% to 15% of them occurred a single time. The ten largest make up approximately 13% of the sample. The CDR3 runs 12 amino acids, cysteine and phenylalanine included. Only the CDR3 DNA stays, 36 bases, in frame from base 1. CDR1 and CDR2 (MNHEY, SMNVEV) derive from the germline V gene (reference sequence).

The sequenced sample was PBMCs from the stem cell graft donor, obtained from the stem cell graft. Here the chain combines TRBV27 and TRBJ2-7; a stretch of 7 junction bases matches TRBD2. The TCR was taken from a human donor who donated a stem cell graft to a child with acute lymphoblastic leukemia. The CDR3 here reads CAISSSGYEQYF. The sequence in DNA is TGTGCCATCAGTTCTAGCGGCTACGAGCAGTACTTC.